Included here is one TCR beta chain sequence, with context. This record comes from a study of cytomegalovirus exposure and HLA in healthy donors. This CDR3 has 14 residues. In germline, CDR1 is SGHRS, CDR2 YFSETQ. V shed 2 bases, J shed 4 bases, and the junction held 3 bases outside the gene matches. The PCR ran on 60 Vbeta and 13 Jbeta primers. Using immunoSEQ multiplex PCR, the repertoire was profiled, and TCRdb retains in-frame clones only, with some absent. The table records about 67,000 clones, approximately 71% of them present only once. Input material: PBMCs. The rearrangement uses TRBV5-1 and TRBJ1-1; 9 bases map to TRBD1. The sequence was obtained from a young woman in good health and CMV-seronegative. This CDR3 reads CASSLQTGGTEAFF. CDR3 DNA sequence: TGCGCCAGCAGCTTACAGACAGGGGGCACTGAAGCTTTCTTT.